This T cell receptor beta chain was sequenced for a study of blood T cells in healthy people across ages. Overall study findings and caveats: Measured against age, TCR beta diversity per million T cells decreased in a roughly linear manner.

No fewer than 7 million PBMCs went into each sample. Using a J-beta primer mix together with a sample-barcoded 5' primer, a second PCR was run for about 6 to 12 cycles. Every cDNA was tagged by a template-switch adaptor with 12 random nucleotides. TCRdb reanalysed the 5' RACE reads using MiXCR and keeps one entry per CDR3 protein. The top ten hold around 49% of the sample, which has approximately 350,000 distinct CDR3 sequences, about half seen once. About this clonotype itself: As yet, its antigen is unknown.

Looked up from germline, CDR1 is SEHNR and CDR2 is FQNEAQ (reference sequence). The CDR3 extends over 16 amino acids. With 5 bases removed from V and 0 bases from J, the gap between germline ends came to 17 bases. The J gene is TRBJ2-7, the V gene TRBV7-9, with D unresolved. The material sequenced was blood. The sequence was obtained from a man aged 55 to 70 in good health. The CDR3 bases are TGTGCCAGCAGCACCCTACGTGGGCAAAGCTCCTACGAGCAGTACTTC. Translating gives CASSTLRGQSSYEQYF.